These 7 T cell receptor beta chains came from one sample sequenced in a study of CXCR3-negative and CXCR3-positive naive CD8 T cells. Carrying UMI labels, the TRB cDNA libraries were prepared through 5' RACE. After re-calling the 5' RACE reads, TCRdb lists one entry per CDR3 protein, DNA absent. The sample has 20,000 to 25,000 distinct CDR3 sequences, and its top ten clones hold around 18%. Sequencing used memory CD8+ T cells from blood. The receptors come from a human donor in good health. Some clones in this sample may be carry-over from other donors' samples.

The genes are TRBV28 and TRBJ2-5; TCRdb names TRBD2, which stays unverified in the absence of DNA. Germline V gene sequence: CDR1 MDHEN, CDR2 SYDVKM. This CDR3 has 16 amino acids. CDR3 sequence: CASSRTSGGVLETQYF.

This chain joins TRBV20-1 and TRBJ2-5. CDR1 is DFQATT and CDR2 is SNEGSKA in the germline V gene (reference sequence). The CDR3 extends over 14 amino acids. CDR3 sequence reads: CSARLKQDQETQYF.

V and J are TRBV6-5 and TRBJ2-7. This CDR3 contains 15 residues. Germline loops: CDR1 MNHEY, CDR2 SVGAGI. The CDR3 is CASSYSNFGAYEQYF.

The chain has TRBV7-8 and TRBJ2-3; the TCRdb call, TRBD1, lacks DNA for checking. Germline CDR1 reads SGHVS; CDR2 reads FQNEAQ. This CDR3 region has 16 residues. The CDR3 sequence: CASSLLGGRPPDTQYF. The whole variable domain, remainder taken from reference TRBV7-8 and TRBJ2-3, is GAGVSQSPRYKVAKRGQDVALRCDPISGHVSLFWYQQALGQGPEFLTYFQNEAQLDKSGLPSDRFFAERPEGSVSTLKIQRTQQEDSAVYLCASSLLGGRPPDTQYFGPGTRLTVL.

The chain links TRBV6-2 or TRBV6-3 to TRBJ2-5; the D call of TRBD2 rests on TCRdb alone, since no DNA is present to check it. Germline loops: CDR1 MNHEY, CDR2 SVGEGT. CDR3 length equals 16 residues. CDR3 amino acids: CASTPAFGRGQETQYF.

The CDR3 reads CASSQGGTRSYGYTF. V is TRBV4-1 and J is TRBJ1-2; absent DNA, TCRdb's TRBD1 call cannot be checked. Germline-derived CDR1 and CDR2 are MGHRA and YSYEKL. This CDR3 comprises 15 residues.

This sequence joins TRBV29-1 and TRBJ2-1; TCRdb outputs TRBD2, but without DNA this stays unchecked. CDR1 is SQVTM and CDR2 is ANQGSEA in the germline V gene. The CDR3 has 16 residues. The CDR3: CSVELGGPSLYNEQFF.